This T cell receptor (beta chain) was recovered during a study of control samples from healthy donors and cancer patients. CDR1 is SGHRS, CDR2 YFSETQ, per germline. J gave up 13 bases and V 1 base, and 17 bases lay outside the gene matches. There are 16 residues in the CDR3. Generated by immunoSEQ multiplex PCR, the TCRdb table keeps only in-frame clones and is missing some. The table has 100,000 to 150,000 clones, 80% to 95% seen once. The V gene is TRBV5-1, the J gene TRBJ2-1, with 7 bases aligning to TRBD2. The specimen sequenced was blood. The origin of this receptor is a middle-aged man in good health. CDR3 protein: CASSLRHGGKTVIQFF. In DNA form, the CDR3 reads TGCGCCAGCAGCTTGAGGCACGGGGGGAAAACCGTGATACAGTTCTTC.